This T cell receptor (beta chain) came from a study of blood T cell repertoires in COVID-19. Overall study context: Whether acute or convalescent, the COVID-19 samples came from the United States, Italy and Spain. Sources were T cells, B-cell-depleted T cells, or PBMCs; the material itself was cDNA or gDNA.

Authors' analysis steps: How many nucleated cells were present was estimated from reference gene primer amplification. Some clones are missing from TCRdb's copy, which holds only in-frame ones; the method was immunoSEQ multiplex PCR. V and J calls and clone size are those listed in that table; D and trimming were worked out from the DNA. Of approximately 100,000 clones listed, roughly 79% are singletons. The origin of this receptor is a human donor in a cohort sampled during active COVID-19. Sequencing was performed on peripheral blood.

The CDR3 sequence: CASSAPSVADTQYF. CDR3 coding DNA: TGTGCCAGTAGTGCTCCTAGCGTGGCAGATACGCAGTATTTT. The chain employs TRBV19 and TRBJ2-3; D is possibly TRBD2 (6 bases). Per the germline V gene, CDR1 is LNHDA and CDR2 is SQIVND (reference sequence). V gave up 5 bases and J gave up 4 bases, with 13 bases separating them. The CDR3 runs 14 residues.